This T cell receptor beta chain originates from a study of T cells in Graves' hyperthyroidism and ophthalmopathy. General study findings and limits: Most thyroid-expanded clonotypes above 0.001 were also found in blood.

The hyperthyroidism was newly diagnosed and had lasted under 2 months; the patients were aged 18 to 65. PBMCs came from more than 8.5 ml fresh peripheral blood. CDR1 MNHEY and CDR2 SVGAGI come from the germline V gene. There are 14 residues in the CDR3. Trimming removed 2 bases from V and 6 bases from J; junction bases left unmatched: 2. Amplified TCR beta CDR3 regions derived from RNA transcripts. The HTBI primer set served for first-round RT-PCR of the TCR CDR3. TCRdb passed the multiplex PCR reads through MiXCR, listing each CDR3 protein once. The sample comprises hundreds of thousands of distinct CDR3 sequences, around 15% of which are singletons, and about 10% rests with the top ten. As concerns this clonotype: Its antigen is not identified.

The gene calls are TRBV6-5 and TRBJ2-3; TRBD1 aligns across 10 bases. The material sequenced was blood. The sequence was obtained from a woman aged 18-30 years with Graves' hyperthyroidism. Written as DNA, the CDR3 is TGTGCCAGCAGTTACATGACAGGGGGCGATACGCAGTATTTT. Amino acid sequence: CASSYMTGGDTQYF.